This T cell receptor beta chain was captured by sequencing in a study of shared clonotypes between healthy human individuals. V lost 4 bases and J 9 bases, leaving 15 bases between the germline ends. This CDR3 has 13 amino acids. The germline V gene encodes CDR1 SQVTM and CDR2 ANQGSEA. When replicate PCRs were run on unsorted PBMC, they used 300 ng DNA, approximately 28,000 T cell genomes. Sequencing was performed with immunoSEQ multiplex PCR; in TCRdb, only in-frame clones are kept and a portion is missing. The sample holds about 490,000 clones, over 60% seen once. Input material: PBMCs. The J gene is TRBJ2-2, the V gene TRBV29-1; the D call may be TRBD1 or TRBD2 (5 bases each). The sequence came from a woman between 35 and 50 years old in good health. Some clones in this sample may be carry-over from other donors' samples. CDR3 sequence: CSVAGPGVRELFF. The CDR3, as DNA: TGCAGCGTTGCGGGACCCGGGGTCAGGGAGCTGTTTTTT.